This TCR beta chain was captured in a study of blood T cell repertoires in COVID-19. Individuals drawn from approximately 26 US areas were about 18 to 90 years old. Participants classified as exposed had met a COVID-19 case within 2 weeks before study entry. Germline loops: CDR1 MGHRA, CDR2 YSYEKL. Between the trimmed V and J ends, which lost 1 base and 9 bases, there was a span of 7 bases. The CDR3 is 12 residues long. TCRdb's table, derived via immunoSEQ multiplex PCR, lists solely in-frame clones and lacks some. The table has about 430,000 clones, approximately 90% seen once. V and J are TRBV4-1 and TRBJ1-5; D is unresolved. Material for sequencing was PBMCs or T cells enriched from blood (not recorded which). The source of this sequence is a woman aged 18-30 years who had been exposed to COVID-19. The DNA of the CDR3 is TGCGCCAGCAGCCAAGGGAGCGGGCCCCAGCATTTT. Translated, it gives CASSQGSGPQHF.